This T cell receptor beta chain was recorded in a study of post-analysis software for immune sequencing data. In the study overall: There were relapsing-remitting, secondary progressive and progressive-relapsing multiple sclerosis among the disease courses included.

Findings and limits, study-wide: Strong co-clustering by F measure linked samples that shared a preparation batch. In multiple sclerosis, normalized Chao1 diversity was significantly below that of controls. In patients, a few TRBV segments were more frequent than in controls, with TRBV5-6, TRBV5-1 and TRBV20-1 among them.

Concerning this clonotype itself: Its antigen is not known.

Every TCR beta cDNA library bore unique molecular identifiers. The yield from about 1 to 10 million T cells was around 500,000 cDNA molecules in total. From the PCR reads, TCRdb called clonotypes with MiXCR, one entry per CDR3 protein. The sample lists hundreds of thousands of distinct CDR3 sequences, roughly 29% occurring once. Germline CDR1 and CDR2: SNHLY and FYNNEI. Trimming left V 6 bases short and J 3 bases short, with 12 bases between. This CDR3 spans 13 amino acids. The chain joins TRBV2 to TRBJ2-7; D is perhaps TRBD2 (6 bases). Sequencing was performed on blood. This clonotype was sampled from a girl under 18 with multiple sclerosis. The DNA of the CDR3 is TGTGCCAGCAGGGGCTCGCGGGACTACGAGCAGTACTTC. It yields the protein CASRGSRDYEQYF.